Shown below are 3 T cell receptor beta chains from a single sample sequenced in a study of CD8+CD57+ T cells in acquired aplastic anemia. It was genomic DNA that served as the template for profiling TCR beta VDJ and CDR3. In TCRdb, the reads were re-called with MiXCR into one record per CDR3 protein. The repertoire includes approximately 170,000 distinct CDR3 sequences, approximately 50% of them detected once, and about 15% sits in the top ten. Sequencing input: sorted CD4+, CD8+, or CD8+CD57+ T cells (not recorded which) from PBMCs. These receptors originate from a human donor in good health, serving as a control.

V and J are TRBV29-1 and TRBJ2-7; TRBD1 agrees at 11 bases. V shed 5 bases and J 0 bases; nucleotides not matched to a gene: 3. CDR1 is SQVTM and CDR2 is ANQGSEA in the germline V gene. The CDR3 consists of 14 residues. In DNA, the CDR3 is TGCAGCGTTCCCGGGACAGGGGGCTCCTACGAGCAGTACTTC. This codes for CSVPGTGGSYEQYF.

A note on this clonotype: This may stem from a read error, because a much larger clone lies one nucleotide away. This chain connects TRBV7-2 to TRBJ2-3; D is uncertain. Between the trimmed V and J ends, which lost 1 base and 8 bases, there was a span of 13 bases. Germline-derived CDR1 and CDR2 are SGHTA and FQGNSA. This CDR3 comprises 14 residues. CDR3: CASSLGSPDGTQYF. CDR3 bases: TGTGCCAGCAGCTTAGGTTCTCCGGATGGTACGCAGTATTTT. Drawing the rest from reference TRBV7-2 and TRBJ2-3, the complete variable domain is GAGVSQSPSNKVTEKGKDVELRCDPISGHTALYWYRQSLGQGLEFLIYFQGNSAPDKSGLPSDRFSAERTGGSVSTLTIQRTQQEDSAVYLCASSLGSPDGTQYFGPGTRLTVL.

The chain recombines TRBV6-5 with TRBJ2-7, with 7 bases matching TRBD2. CDR3 length: 15 amino acids. Trimming removed 4 bases from V and 2 bases from J; junction bases left unmatched: 8. CDR1 MNHEY and CDR2 SVGAGI come from the germline V gene. DNA of the CDR3: TGTGCCAGCAGTTCCCCGCGGGGGATCCCCTACGAGCAGTACTTC. Its protein product is CASSSPRGIPYEQYF.